This TCR beta chain derives from a study of PD-L1 blockade in urothelial cancer. Study background: At 3 weeks after treatment start (second dose) and again at 6 weeks, blood was analyzed.

The CDR3 runs 14 residues. The V gene's germline CDR1 is LGHNA and CDR2 YNFKEQ. The V gene lost 0 bases and the J gene lost 3 bases, with 8 bases spanning the gap. The assay was immunoSEQ multiplex PCR, and TCRdb's table has in-frame clones only and misses some. The sample yields more than 45,000 clones, almost 85% seen once. Sequencing used PBMCs, obtained around atezolizumab (anti-PD-L1) treatment. This sequence joins TRBV4-2 and TRBJ1-1; D not resolved. This TCR was recovered from a man aged 65 to 79 with urothelial cancer. CDR3 protein: CASSQDLDYTEAFF. The CDR3, as DNA: TGTGCCAGCAGCCAAGATCTAGACTACACTGAAGCTTTCTTT.